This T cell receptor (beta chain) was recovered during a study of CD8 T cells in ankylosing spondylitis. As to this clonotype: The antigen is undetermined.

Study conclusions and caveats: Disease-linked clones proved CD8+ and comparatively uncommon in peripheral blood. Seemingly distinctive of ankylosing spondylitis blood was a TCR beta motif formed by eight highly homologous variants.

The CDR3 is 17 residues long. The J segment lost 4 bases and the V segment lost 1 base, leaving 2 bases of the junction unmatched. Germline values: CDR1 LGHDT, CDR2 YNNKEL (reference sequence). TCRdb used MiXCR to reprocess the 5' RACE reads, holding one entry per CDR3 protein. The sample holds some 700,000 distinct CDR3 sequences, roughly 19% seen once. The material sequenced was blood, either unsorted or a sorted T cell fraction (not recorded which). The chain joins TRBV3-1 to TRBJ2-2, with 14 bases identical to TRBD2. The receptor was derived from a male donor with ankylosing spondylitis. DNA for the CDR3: TGTGCCAGCAGCCAAGGGGGACTAGCGGGAGTCACCGGGGAGCTGTTTTTT. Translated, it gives CASSQGGLAGVTGELFF.